This TCR beta chain was found in a study of T cell responses to AZD1222 COVID-19 vaccine. Method: immunoSEQ multiplex PCR; TCRdb's copy keeps in-frame clones and lacks some. The sample records 100,000 to 120,000 clones, about 94% being singletons. The junction had 8 bases not matched to a gene; V was cut back by 4 bases and J by 4 bases. The V gene's germline CDR1 is SEHNR and CDR2 FQNEAQ (reference sequence). CDR3 length: 15 residues. This TCR was sampled from an adult who received the AZD1222 COVID-19 vaccine. This sample comprised peripheral blood, obtained 28 days after the second AZD1222 dose. The J gene is TRBJ1-2, the V gene TRBV7-9; 8 bases map to TRBD1. CDR3 sequence reads: CASSSPGGLGYGYTF. CDR3 bases: TGTGCCAGCAGCTCCCCAGGGGGCTTGGGCTATGGCTACACCTTC. The whole variable domain, filled in from reference TRBV7-9 and TRBJ1-2, reads DTGVSQNPRHKITKRGQNVTFRCDPISEHNRLYWYRQTLGQGPEFLTYFQNEAQLEKSRLLSDRFSAERPKGSFSTLEIQRTEQGDSAMYLCASSSPGGLGYGYTFGSGTRLTVV.